The T cell receptor beta chain under discussion was sequenced for a study of Ad26.COV2.S vaccination and SARS-CoV-2 variants. About the study: Trial arm assignment for the donor was COV1001 Ad26.COV2.S. Into the muscle, Ad26.COV2.S was dosed once or twice, 56 days apart.

Indicated treatment: around 19 received Ad26.COV2.S at low or high dose, single or two shots; about 5 received placebo; per-sample allocation not given. Repertoires come from day 63 after the first vaccine or placebo injection. An adult donor aged 18-55 years was enrolled in Boston. The V gene lost 3 bases and the J gene lost 0 bases, with 6 bases spanning the gap. CDR3 length equals 14 residues. Germline V gives CDR1 KGHSH, CDR2 LQKENI. Sequenced by immunoSEQ multiplex PCR; TCRdb stores in-frame clones only, minus some. The repertoire holds around 450,000 clones, with 89% as singletons. As regards this clone: The sample carries other DNA sequences with the same CDR3.

The receptor was isolated from a person aged 18-65 years who received the Ad26.COV2.S COVID-19 vaccine or a placebo. This sample comprised peripheral blood, obtained in a trial of Ad26.COV2.S vaccine versus placebo. The chain employs TRBV18 and TRBJ1-3; weak D call: TRBD1 (5 bases). The DNA of the CDR3 is TGTGCCAGCTCACCCGGGACCTCTGGAAACACCATATATTTT. Translating gives CASSPGTSGNTIYF.